A single sample is the source of the 26 T cell receptor beta chains below, sequenced in a study of T cell responses to AZD1222 COVID-19 vaccine. Using immunoSEQ multiplex PCR, the repertoire was profiled, and TCRdb retains in-frame clones only, with some absent. Counted here are 100,000 to 150,000 clones, more than 75% occurring once; the ten biggest clones make up about a fifth. The sample in question was peripheral blood, obtained on day 0 of AZD1222 vaccination. The receptors were gathered from an adult in good health.

The CDR3 DNA is TGTGCCAGCTCTCCAATGGCGGGGGAGAACAATGAGCAGTTCTTC. It translates to CASSPMAGENNEQFF. This rearrangement joins TRBV3-1 (or the pseudogene TRBV3-2) to TRBJ2-1; TRBD2 aligns across 7 bases. CDR1 and CDR2 from the germline V gene are LGHDT and YNNKEL (reference sequence). The CDR3 spans 15 residues. V trimming: 8 bases; J trimming: 5 bases; junction bases outside the gene matches: 12.

The chain couples TRBV14 to TRBJ2-3; possibly TRBD2 for D (6 bases). V gave up 0 bases and J gave up 0 bases, with 22 bases separating them. The length of the CDR3 is 20 residues. CDR1 is SGHDN, CDR2 FVKESK, per germline. The CDR3, as DNA: TGTGCCAGCAGCCAAGAGCACTCGTTGGGGCTAGCGTTTAGCACAGATACGCAGTATTTT. Residues: CASSQEHSLGLAFSTDTQYF.

CDR3 coding DNA: TGTGCCAGCACCGCTGTATTTGGGGCTCTAAATGGCTACACCTTC. Encoded protein: CASTAVFGALNGYTF. The chain combines TRBV4-2 with TRBJ1-2; maybe TRBD1 (5 bases). The length of the CDR3 is 15 residues. The ends were cut back, 7 bases at V and 6 bases at J, with 21 bases in the middle. Per the germline V gene, CDR1 is LGHNA and CDR2 is YNFKEQ.

This rearrangement joins TRBV6-6 to TRBJ1-1; 7 bases agree with TRBD1. The CDR3 spans 11 residues. In germline, CDR1 is MNHNY, CDR2 SVGAGI (reference sequence). With V trimmed by 11 bases and J by 7 bases, 7 bases remained unmatched. For the CDR3, the DNA is TGTGCCTCCGGGACAGTTGTTGAAGCTTTCTTT. It codes for CASGTVVEAFF.

The V and J genes are TRBV19 and TRBJ1-5; 8 nucleotides align to TRBD1. V was clipped by 1 base and J by 4 bases; unmatched bases: 6. CDR1 LNHDA and CDR2 SQIVND come from the germline V gene (reference sequence). This CDR3 comprises 16 residues. The CDR3 sequence: CASSIARQGWNQPQHF. DNA for the CDR3: TGTGCCAGTAGTATAGCCCGACAGGGGTGGAATCAGCCCCAGCATTTT.

V is TRBV7-9 and J is TRBJ1-4; D possibly corresponds to TRBD1 (6 bases). Germline V gene sequence: CDR1 SEHNR, CDR2 FQNEAQ (reference sequence). CDR3 length: 15 residues. V was clipped by 5 bases and J by 6 bases, with 16 bases between them. The CDR3 region is CASSHMRGVDEKLFF. The CDR3 coding sequence is TGTGCCAGCAGCCACATGAGGGGGGTTGATGAAAAACTGTTTTTT.

The chain uses TRBV4-3 and TRBJ2-2, with 7 positions matching TRBD2. J lost 3 bases, V lost 3 bases, and 10 bases had no gene match. This CDR3 has 17 residues. Germline lookup yields CDR1 LGHNA and CDR2 YSLEER. The CDR3 bases are TGCGCCAGCAGCCAGTTGGGGGGGATGAGGGACACCGGGGAGCTGTTTTTT. Translating it yields CASSQLGGMRDTGELFF.

The J gene is TRBJ1-2, the V gene TRBV27; TRBD1 matches 7 bases. CDR1 MNHEY and CDR2 SMNVEV come from the germline V gene (reference sequence). The CDR3 covers 14 residues. V shed 6 bases and J 5 bases; nucleotides not matched to a gene: 9. CDR3 loop: CASSQGDGWYGYTF. The DNA of the CDR3 is TGTGCCAGCAGCCAGGGGGATGGTTGGTATGGCTACACCTTC.

In its sample, this clone was seen once. The chain links TRBV30 to TRBJ1-4, with D unclear. Germline V gene lookup returns CDR1 GTSNPN and CDR2 SVGIG (reference sequence). The CDR3 loop spans 15 amino acids. Between the trimmed V and J ends, which lost 2 bases and 3 bases, there was a span of 13 bases. The DNA of the CDR3 is TGTGCCTGGAGTTCCCTCGGCGGGGCTAATGAAAAACTGTTTTTT. Translating it yields CAWSSLGGANEKLFF.

This clone was counted a few times. The chain joins TRBV4-3 to TRBJ2-2; 9 nucleotides agree with TRBD1. The CDR3 runs to 16 residues. J gave up 7 bases and V 3 bases, and 9 bases lay outside the gene matches. From germline, CDR1 is LGHNA and CDR2 YSLEER. The CDR3 sequence is CASSQGTGPISGELFF. DNA of the CDR3: TGCGCCAGCAGCCAGGGGACAGGGCCTATAAGCGGGGAGCTGTTTTTT.

The V call is TRBV5-1, the J call TRBJ2-3; 9 bases line up with TRBD1. Per germline, CDR1 SGHRS and CDR2 YFSETQ. CDR3 length: 16 residues. With 0 bases clipped from V and 6 bases from J, the junction kept 8 bases outside the gene matches. CDR3 in amino acids: CASSLGDRVALDTQYF. CDR3 sequence (DNA): TGCGCCAGCAGCTTGGGGGACAGGGTGGCATTGGATACGCAGTATTTT. The variable domain in full, with the rest retrieved from reference TRBV5-1 and TRBJ2-3, is KAGVTQTPRYLIKTRGQQVTLSCSPISGHRSVSWYQQTPGQGLQFLFEYFSETQRNKGNFPGRFSGRQFSNSRSEMNVSTLELGDSALYLCASSLGDRVALDTQYFGPGTRLTVL.

The chain combines TRBV28 with TRBJ1-1; TRBD1 is a possible D gene (5 bases). V was clipped by 6 bases and J by 8 bases, with 13 bases between them. The CDR3 length is 12 residues. CDR1 and CDR2 from the germline V gene are MDHEN and SYDVKM. Here the CDR3 reads CASSRYPGEAFF. As DNA, the CDR3 is TGTGCCAGCAGCCGCTATCCAGGGGAAGCTTTCTTT.

The chain links TRBV9 to TRBJ1-4; the match to TRBD1 covers 11 bases. The ends lost 2 bases at V and 8 bases at J; junction bases unmatched: 2. This CDR3 has 14 residues. Per germline, CDR1 SGDLS and CDR2 YYNGEE. The CDR3 bases are TGTGCCAGCAGCGTTGGGACAGGGGGGGAAAAACTGTTTTTT. Its protein is CASSVGTGGEKLFF.

The chain is built from TRBV7-8 and TRBJ2-7; the match to TRBD1 covers 7 bases. V was pared by 1 base and J by 2 bases, with 5 bases of the junction left unmatched. Germline loops: CDR1 SGHVS, CDR2 FQNEAQ. CDR3 length: 15 amino acids. CDR3 sequence: CASSLVGQGAYEQYF. The CDR3 DNA follows: TGTGCCAGCAGCTTAGTAGGGCAGGGGGCCTACGAGCAGTACTTC.

The J gene is TRBJ1-1, the V gene TRBV15; D unresolved. V was clipped by 0 bases and J by 8 bases, with 13 bases between them. This CDR3 has 14 amino acids. Germline V gene data show CDR1 as LNHNV and CDR2 as YYDKDF (reference sequence). The CDR3 DNA reads as TGTGCCACCAGCAGAGATAAGGTGGGCAGAGAAGCTTTCTTT. Translation: CATSRDKVGREAFF.

The gene calls are TRBV7-2 and TRBJ1-2; 9 bases line up with TRBD1. This CDR3 is built from 16 residues. CDR1 is SGHTA, CDR2 FQGNSA, per germline. The J segment lost 6 bases and the V segment lost 5 bases, leaving 13 bases of the junction unmatched. This CDR3 is CASSPQNRQGVDGYTF. The CDR3 nucleotides are TGTGCCAGCAGCCCCCAAAACCGACAGGGGGTCGATGGCTACACCTTC. Full variable domain (outside the CDR3, taken from reference TRBV7-2 and TRBJ1-2): GAGVSQSPSNKVTEKGKDVELRCDPISGHTALYWYRQSLGQGLEFLIYFQGNSAPDKSGLPSDRFSAERTGGSVSTLTIQRTQQEDSAVYLCASSPQNRQGVDGYTFGSGTRLTVV.

The chain recombines TRBV5-1 with TRBJ2-7; TRBD1 matches 8 bases. Germline CDR1 reads SGHRS; CDR2 reads YFSETQ. V lost 4 bases, J lost 7 bases, and 13 bases stayed unmatched. This CDR3 spans 15 amino acids. This CDR3 reads CASSLKTGEGREQYF. The CDR3 DNA is TGCGCCAGCAGCCTTAAGACAGGGGAAGGGAGGGAGCAGTACTTC.

The rearrangement links TRBV28 to TRBJ1-1, with unresolved D. The CDR3 has 12 amino acids. Germline CDR1 reads MDHEN; CDR2 reads SYDVKM. Trimming took off 4 bases at V and 8 bases at J, with 11 bases between the two ends. CDR3 protein: CASSSLPGEAFF. For the CDR3, the DNA is TGTGCCAGCAGTTCGTTACCTGGGGAAGCTTTCTTT.

V gene TRBV10-3 combines with J gene TRBJ2-7; TRBD1 or TRBD2 may be the D gene (5 bases each). The CDR3 has 12 residues. Germline loops: CDR1 ENHRY, CDR2 SYGVKD. Deletions cut 10 bases from V and 5 bases from J, with 15 bases between. The CDR3 nucleotides are TGTGCCACCAACGACAGAGGGGACGAGCAGTACTTC. Translating it yields CATNDRGDEQYF.

The V gene is TRBV15, the J gene TRBJ1-2; D gene uncertain. Germline values: CDR1 LNHNV, CDR2 YYDKDF (reference sequence). With 0 bases removed from V and 7 bases from J, the gap between germline ends came to 9 bases. The CDR3 consists of 13 residues. The CDR3 here is CATSREGLGGYTF. The CDR3 nucleotides read TGTGCCACCAGCAGAGAGGGGTTGGGTGGCTACACCTTC. Based on the CDR3 plus reference TRBV15 and TRBJ1-2, the full variable domain is DAMVIQNPRYQVTQFGKPVTLSCSQTLNHNVMYWYQQKSSQAPKLLFHYYDKDFNNEADTPDNFQSRRPNTSFCFLDIRSPGLGDTAMYLCATSREGLGGYTFGSGTRLTVV.

The gene calls are TRBV7-9 and TRBJ1-2; D unclear. V was trimmed by 0 bases and J by 4 bases, leaving 12 bases between them. Germline V gene lookup returns CDR1 SEHNR and CDR2 FQNEAQ (reference sequence). CDR3 length: 15 amino acids. As DNA, the CDR3 is TGTGCCAGCAGCTTAGCGCTGAGAGGGCCCTATGGCTACACCTTC. It codes for CASSLALRGPYGYTF.

The J gene is TRBJ2-1, the V gene TRBV11-2; no clear D gene. This CDR3 comprises 13 residues. V lost 1 base and J lost 2, with 3 bases in between. CDR1 SGHAT and CDR2 FQNNGV come from the germline V gene. CDR3 in amino acids: CASSLGAYNEQFF. The DNA of the CDR3 is TGTGCCAGCAGCTTAGGGGCCTACAATGAGCAGTTCTTC.

This rearrangement joins TRBV11-2 to TRBJ1-1; 9 bases line up with TRBD1. The CDR3 has 14 amino acids. Per germline, CDR1 SGHAT and CDR2 FQNNGV. V lost 5 bases, J lost 6 bases, and 7 bases stayed unmatched. CDR3 in DNA: TGTGCCAGCAGCAGGGACAGGGTGTTTTCTGAAGCTTTCTTT. Amino acid sequence: CASSRDRVFSEAFF.

V gene TRBV6-5 combines with J gene TRBJ1-2; the D gene is possibly TRBD1 (6 bases). V lost 2 bases and J 4 bases, leaving 17 bases between the germline ends. The CDR3 length is 16 residues. CDR1 is MNHEY, CDR2 SVGAGI, per germline. The CDR3, as DNA: TGTGCCAGCAGTTACAAACGACCGGGACAAGGCTATGGCTACACCTTC. Translation: CASSYKRPGQGYGYTF.

This chain uses TRBV5-1 with TRBJ2-3; D gene unclear. Deletions cut 4 bases from V and 1 base from J, with 7 bases between. This CDR3 is 13 amino acids long. Germline V gene data show CDR1 as SGHRS and CDR2 as YFSETQ. The DNA for the CDR3 is TGCGCCAGCAGCCCAAGTGGCACAGATACGCAGTATTTT. Its translation: CASSPSGTDTQYF.

This clone was counted once. The chain has TRBV18 and TRBJ1-5; 8 nucleotides agree with TRBD1. From germline, CDR1 is KGHSH and CDR2 LQKENI. The length of the CDR3 is 16 residues. The ends lost 3 bases at V and 0 bases at J; junction bases unmatched: 4. CDR3 DNA: TGTGCCAGCTCACCGGACAGGGCCGATAGCAATCAGCCCCAGCATTTT. Amino acids: CASSPDRADSNQPQHF.